The 21 T cell receptor beta chains listed next were all sequenced from one sample in a study of blood T cells in healthy people across ages. It was with a sample-barcoded 5' primer and a J-beta primer mix that a second PCR of roughly 7 to 12 cycles was run. Via MiXCR, TCRdb re-called the 5' RACE reads, giving one row per CDR3 protein. The sample yields 850,000 to 1,100,000 distinct CDR3 sequences, approximately 38% seen once. What was sequenced was blood. These TCRs come from a man between 18 and 35 years old in good health.

The rearrangement joins TRBV18 to TRBJ2-3; 7 nucleotides agree with TRBD1. The CDR3 consists of 14 residues. V lost 4 bases to trimming and J lost 4 bases; unmatched junction nucleotides: 5. Germline CDR1 and CDR2: KGHSH and LQKENI. Here the CDR3 reads CASSLGQESDTQYF. CDR3 coding DNA: TGTGCCAGCTCACTTGGACAGGAATCAGATACGCAGTATTTT.

Remarks on this clonotype: The junction shows a germline mismatch at one end, possibly a read error. The J gene is TRBJ1-2, the V gene TRBV7-9; D perhaps matches TRBD1 (5 bases). Germline CDR1 reads SEHNR; CDR2 reads FQNEAQ (reference sequence). The CDR3 loop spans 12 amino acids. The CDR3 coding sequence is TGTGCCAGCAGCTCTACAGGATATGGCTGCACCTTC. Amino acids: CASSSTGYGCTF. Together with reference TRBV7-9 and TRBJ1-2, the CDR3 gives the full variable domain: DTGVSQNPRHKITKRGQNVTFRCDPISEHNRLYWYRQTLGQGPEFLTYFQNEAQLEKSRLLSDRFSAERPKGSFSTLEIQRTEQGDSAMYLCASSSTGYGCTFGSGTRLTVV.

The V call is TRBV28, the J call TRBJ1-5, with 7 bases fitting TRBD1. Germline CDR1 reads MDHEN; CDR2 reads SYDVKM. The CDR3 is 15 amino acids. The ends lost 6 bases at V and 0 bases at J; junction bases unmatched: 5. The DNA for the CDR3 is TGTGCCAGCAGAGGTGGGACAGTTAGCAATCAGCCCCAGCATTTT. It encodes CASRGGTVSNQPQHF.

The chain is built from TRBV6-5 and TRBJ1-4, with D hard to call. V gave up 5 bases and J gave up 7 bases, with 11 bases separating them. The CDR3 sequence is 13 residues long. The V gene's germline CDR1 is MNHEY and CDR2 SVGAGI. The CDR3: CASSGQAGEKLFF. The CDR3 nucleotides are TGTGCCAGCAGTGGGCAGGCGGGTGAAAAACTGTTTTTT.

V usage is TRBV20-1 and J usage is TRBJ2-7, with D tentatively TRBD1 or TRBD2 (5 bases each). The length of the CDR3 is 13 residues. Germline V gene lookup returns CDR1 DFQATT and CDR2 SNEGSKA (reference sequence). Trimming took off 3 bases at V and 3 bases at J, with 12 bases between the two ends. Here the CDR3 reads CSARGTEHYEQYF. The CDR3 bases are TGCAGTGCTAGGGGGACGGAACACTACGAGCAGTACTTC.

The chain uses TRBV7-8 and TRBJ1-1, with 9 bases fitting TRBD1. The germline gives CDR1 SGHVS, CDR2 FQNEAQ. The CDR3 consists of 14 residues. V shed 1 base, J shed 11 bases, and the junction held 8 bases outside the gene matches. The CDR3 protein is CASSLGDRERGAFF. The CDR3 DNA reads TGTGCCAGCAGCTTAGGGGACAGGGAACGAGGGGCTTTCTTT.

There are a few counts of this clonotype. The chain couples TRBV25-1 to TRBJ2-1; D could derive from TRBD1 or TRBD2 (5 bases each). Germline assignment: CDR1 MGHDK and CDR2 SYGVNS. V was shortened by 4 bases and J by 0 bases, with 16 bases between the two germline ends. CDR3 length: 17 amino acids. Here the CDR3 DNA reads TGTGCCAGCAGTGCCGGGACCCGCAAAGACTCCTACAATGAGCAGTTCTTC. The encoded protein is CASSAGTRKDSYNEQFF.

Worth noting for this clonotype: The germline gene is not matched at one end of the junction; a read error may be the cause. The genes are TRBV27 and TRBJ1-2, with D perhaps TRBD1 (5 bases). Germline loops: CDR1 MNHEY, CDR2 SMNVEV (reference sequence). The CDR3 runs 15 residues. For the CDR3, the DNA is TGTGCCGGCAGTTTAGTTGGGGGTGTTAACTATGGCTACACCTTC. This sequence encodes CAGSLVGGVNYGYTF.

V is TRBV10-3 and J is TRBJ2-7; D remains ambiguous. Germline values: CDR1 ENHRY, CDR2 SYGVKD. The CDR3 extends over 12 amino acids. The ends were cut back, 6 bases at V and 7 bases at J, with 13 bases in the middle. CDR3: CAISYYDKEQYF. As DNA, the CDR3 is TGTGCCATCAGCTACTATGACAAGGAGCAGTACTTC.

This chain links TRBV6-6 with TRBJ1-6; D ambiguous. The germline V gene has CDR1 MNHNY and CDR2 SVGAGI (reference sequence). CDR3 length equals 14 residues. The CDR3 DNA sequence: TGTGCAGCTGACACGGGTCCGAAAAATTCACCCCTCCACTTT. This translates into CAADTGPKNSPLHF.

This clonotype was seen a handful of times. The chain links TRBV4-3 to TRBJ1-2, with D perhaps TRBD1 (5 bases). The V end was cut by 1 base, the J end by 5 bases, with 14 bases between. This CDR3 is 15 amino acids long. Germline-derived CDR1 and CDR2 are LGHNA and YSLEER. CDR3 nucleotides: TGCGCCAGCAGCCAAGGTGCCGACAGACGGTATGGCTACACCTTC. This sequence encodes CASSQGADRRYGYTF.

The chain has TRBV7-2 and TRBJ2-5; D is unclear. In germline, CDR1 is SGHTA, CDR2 FQGNSA. With 3 bases removed from V and 11 bases from J, the gap between germline ends came to 13 bases. The CDR3 is made up of 12 amino acids. The CDR3 is CASSLAIEEQYF. CDR3 DNA sequence: TGTGCCAGCAGCTTGGCGATAGAAGAGCAGTACTTC. The entire variable domain, with the rest obtained from reference TRBV7-2 and TRBJ2-5, is as follows: GAGVSQSPSNKVTEKGKDVELRCDPISGHTALYWYRQSLGQGLEFLIYFQGNSAPDKSGLPSDRFSAERTGGSVSTLTIQRTQQEDSAVYLCASSLAIEEQYFGPGTRLLVL.

The genes are TRBV6-5 and TRBJ2-5, with 7 bases matching TRBD1. The germline gives CDR1 MNHEY, CDR2 SVGAGI. Unmatched junction bases numbered 4, after V lost 7 bases and J lost 2 bases. This CDR3 has 13 residues. The CDR3 sequence: CASIAGGQETQYF. In DNA, the CDR3 is TGTGCCAGCATTGCAGGGGGTCAAGAGACCCAGTACTTC.

This rearrangement joins TRBV2 to TRBJ2-2; D is uncertain. The V end was cut by 6 bases, the J end by 6 bases, with 11 bases between. CDR1 and CDR2 (germline): SNHLY, FYNNEI. CDR3 length equals 13 residues. CDR3 sequence (DNA): TGTGCCAGCAGGCCATCCCAGGCCGGGGAGCTGTTTTTT. It specifies CASRPSQAGELFF.

The V call is TRBV5-6, the J call TRBJ1-2; the D is unclear. V was trimmed by 1 base and J by 4 bases, leaving 17 bases between them. CDR3 length equals 16 residues. CDR1 is SGHDT, CDR2 YYEEEE, per germline. CDR3 nucleotides: TGTGCCAGCAGCTTGAGTCCATCTTATACCATCTATGGCTACACCTTC. Translating gives CASSLSPSYTIYGYTF.

The table lists this clonotype with many counts. The chain carries TRBV29-1 and TRBJ2-1, with a tentative D call TRBD1 (6 bases). The CDR3 sequence is 14 residues long. The V end lost 0 bases, the J end lost 5 bases, and 11 bases lay between the germline ends. CDR1 SQVTM and CDR2 ANQGSEA come from the germline V gene. CDR3 sequence: CSVEDDRRNNEQFF. As DNA, the CDR3 is TGCAGCGTTGAAGACGACAGGAGGAACAATGAGCAGTTCTTC.

The V and J genes are TRBV12-3 or TRBV12-4 and TRBJ1-1; D perhaps matches TRBD1 (6 bases). V lost 4 bases and J 3 bases, leaving 15 bases between the germline ends. This CDR3 is 15 amino acids long. The chain's CDR3 is CASSSMDSPYTEAFF. Here the CDR3 DNA reads TGTGCCAGCAGTTCCATGGACAGTCCCTACACTGAAGCTTTCTTT.

This clonotype was picked up a small number of times. The V and J genes are TRBV30 and TRBJ1-1; no firm D call. Germline V CDR1 and CDR2: GTSNPN, SVGIG (reference sequence). This CDR3 has 13 residues. Trimming removed 2 bases at V and 0 bases at J, with 7 bases between. CDR3 in amino acids: CAWSRGMNTEAFF. The CDR3 DNA reads TGTGCCTGGAGTAGAGGGATGAACACTGAAGCTTTCTTT.

J is TRBJ1-5 and V is TRBV20-1, with a weak D call TRBD1 (6 bases). Trimming cost V 3 bases and J 7 bases, with 10 bases left between them. The V gene's germline CDR1 is DFQATT and CDR2 SNEGSKA (reference sequence). This CDR3 has 12 residues. CDR3 DNA sequence: TGCAGTGCTAGTACAGGGCAACAGCCCCAGCATTTT. This sequence encodes CSASTGQQPQHF.

This clonotype showed up just a few times. The chain combines TRBV20-1 with TRBJ2-5; TRBD1 aligns across 12 bases. The better agreement between TRBJ2-4 and the DNA end casts doubt on the J call. CDR1 and CDR2 from the germline V gene are DFQATT and SNEGSKA (reference sequence). The CDR3 covers 15 residues. The CDR3 loop reads CSARPMGQGADIQYF. CDR3 coding DNA: TGCAGTGCTAGACCGATGGGACAGGGGGCAGACATTCAGTACTTC.

This chain links TRBV5-6 with TRBJ2-1; the D gene is possibly TRBD1 (5 bases). V gave up 0 bases and J gave up 5 bases, with 12 bases separating them. The germline gives CDR1 SGHDT, CDR2 YYEEEE. This CDR3 region has 15 residues. The CDR3 reads CASSLGTTDNNEQFF. The CDR3 nucleotides read TGTGCCAGCAGCTTGGGGACAACGGACAACAATGAGCAGTTCTTC.